The clone carrying this T cell receptor (beta chain) showed up just a few times. Its antigen is not known. The entry originates in a study of tissue T cells after allogeneic stem cell transplantation. Study-wide background: Pathologist review favored tissue samples showing histologically apparent lymphocytes. The study, taken as a whole, reports: TCR repertoires tracked anatomic similarity, regardless of disease or transplant status.

CDR3 sequences, V/J genes, frequencies and template counts came from survey-depth TCRbeta sequencing. TCRdb's table, derived via immunoSEQ multiplex PCR, lists solely in-frame clones and lacks some. This table holds about 9,800 clones, approximately 65% found once. V was pared by 11 bases and J by 8 bases, with 18 bases between. The CDR3 spans 12 residues. Germline V gene data show CDR1 as SEHNR and CDR2 as FQNEAQ (reference sequence). This sequence originates from a male donor older than 55 with lung cancer. V is TRBV7-9 and J is TRBJ1-2; no definite D call. This specimen was tissue from the stomach, taken at autopsy. CDR3 in amino acids: CALTTGVGGYTF. CDR3 coding DNA: TGTGCCTTAACGACCGGGGTCGGAGGCTACACCTTC.